A selection of T cell receptor beta chains follows, all from one sample in a study of blood T cells in healthy people across ages. TCRdb passed the 5' RACE reads through MiXCR, listing each CDR3 protein once. The table lists roughly 800,000 distinct CDR3 sequences, 58% of them singletons. The specimen sequenced was blood. These receptors were obtained from a young man in good health. CDR3s include the opening cysteine and the closing phenylalanine or tryptophan. The D gene is left open where the match is weak. Clone size appears in some rows only: once, few, many, or a class for an expanded clone.

j_call v_call d_call clone_size cdr3_nt cdr3_aa
TRBJ2-1 TRBV6-6 . . TGTGCCAGCAGGGGTGGTAATCTTGGGAATGAGCAGTTCTTC CASRGGNLGNEQFF
TRBJ2-7 TRBV6-2/TRBV6-3 . few TGTGCCAGCAGTGGGGCTCTGGGAGGAGTCGGCGAGCAGTACTTC CASSGALGGVGEQYF
TRBJ2-7 TRBV18 TRBD2 . TGTGCCAGCTCACCCGGGACTAGGACCCACGAGCAGTACTTC CASSPGTRTHEQYF
TRBJ2-7 TRBV29-1 . . TGCAGCGTTGCAAACCCAGGGCTGGACTCCTACGAGCAGTACTTC CSVANPGLDSYEQYF
TRBJ2-5 TRBV5-1 . . TGCGCCAGCAGCTGGGGGGCAGGAGCCGTTCAAGAGACCCAGTACTTC CASSWGAGAVQETQYF
TRBJ2-7 TRBV24-1 TRBD2 . TGTGCCACCAGTGATTTGATTTGGCAGGGAGGGATTCAGTACTTC CATSDLIWQGGIQYF
TRBJ2-5 TRBV7-2 TRBD2 few TGTGCCAGCAGCTTCGGGGGGGGCTGGCAAGAGACCCAGTACTTC CASSFGGGWQETQYF
TRBJ1-2 TRBV7-8 . . TGTGCCAGCAGCCCCCAGGGGTCCAGCTATGGCTACACCTTC CASSPQGSSYGYTF
TRBJ2-7 TRBV25-1 . . TGTGCCAGCAGTGAGGCCCACGAGACGAGTTGGGGACCTCTATACGAGCAGTACTTC CASSEAHETSWGPLYEQYF
TRBJ2-5 TRBV20-1 TRBD2 few TGCAGTGCTAGACAGCTAGCGGTGAGGCGGGAGACCCAGTACTTC CSARQLAVRRETQYF
TRBJ2-7 TRBV5-6 . . TGTGCCAGCAGCTTGGTTCGTAGGGGCCTCTACGAGCAGTACTTC CASSLVRRGLYEQYF
TRBJ2-7 TRBV9 TRBD2 once TGTGCCAGCAGCGTCTCCGGGCGGGGGTCCTACAATGAGCAGTACTTC CASSVSGRGSYNEQYF
TRBJ1-2 TRBV9 TRBD1 once TGTGCCAGCAGCGTAGGGGACAGTGGAGGGTATGGCTACACCTTC CASSVGDSGGYGYTF
TRBJ2-7 TRBV20-1 TRBD2 . TGCAGTGCTAGAGATTCCCCAGGACTAGCGGGGAGCGAGCAGTACTTC CSARDSPGLAGSEQYF
TRBJ1-4 TRBV29-1 TRBD1 . TGCAGCGTAGCCGGGACAGGGTCAAAACTGTTTTTT CSVAGTGSKLFF
TRBJ2-7 TRBV14 . . TGTGCCAGCAGCCAGCTGGGGTACATTCTAAACAATGAGCAGTACTTC CASSQLGYILNNEQYF
TRBJ2-5 TRBV7-9 . few TGTGCCAGCAGCAAAGGAGGGGACTCCCTCTTAGAGACCCAGTACTTC CASSKGGDSLLETQYF
TRBJ2-1 TRBV20-1 . once TGCAGTGCTAGTCAGGAAGAGCAGTTCTTC CSASQEEQFF
TRBJ2-1 TRBV7-9 . . TGTGCCAGCGGTACGATTCGAGGGAAAGGGACCCAGTTCTTC CASGTIRGKGTQFF
TRBJ2-5 TRBV6-2/TRBV6-3 . . TGTGCCAGCGCCGGAGCCCCGCTTCAAGAGACCCAGTACTTC CASAGAPLQETQYF
TRBJ2-7 TRBV29-1 TRBD2 . TGCAGCGTGCTGGGGCTAGCGGGATTCCGGGAGCAGTACTTC CSVLGLAGFREQYF
TRBJ2-3 TRBV10-3 TRBD1 . TGTGCCTCCCACCTCGGGACAGGGGCAGATACGCAGTATTTT CASHLGTGADTQYF
TRBJ1-4 TRBV7-2 TRBD1 . TGTGCCAGCAGCTTAGTCGCGAGGGGGCGCCGTGAAAAACTGTTTTTT CASSLVARGRREKLFF
TRBJ2-7 TRBV20-1 . once TGCAGTGCTGCCCCAGGGGGAGGCTACGAGCAGTACTTC CSAAPGGGYEQYF
TRBJ2-7 TRBV29-1 TRBD2 . TGCAGCGTTGAGTGGACTAGCTCCTACGAGCAGTACTTC CSVEWTSSYEQYF
TRBJ2-6 TRBV27 . . TGTGCCAGCCGCGATCCAGGGTCTGGGGCCAACGTCCTGACTTTC CASRDPGSGANVLTF
TRBJ2-7 TRBV24-1 . . TGTGCCACCAGTGGCCCCCCTCCAGGGACCTACGAGCAGTACTTC CATSGPPPGTYEQYF
TRBJ2-5 TRBV9 . few TGTGCCAGCGGCCCCCCAGGGGAAGAGACCCAGTACTTC CASGPPGEETQYF
TRBJ2-1 TRBV6-2/TRBV6-3 . . TGTGCCAGCAGTATCCAGGGCTATGAGCAGTTCTTC CASSIQGYEQFF